This T cell receptor beta chain was retrieved from a study of blood T cell repertoires in COVID-19 (dated by TCRdb to 2020 to 2021). Regarding the study in general: Collaborator samples came from the United States, Italy and Spain and covered acute and convalescent phases of COVID-19. The samples were drawn from the first 160 participants of the ongoing ImmuneRACE study and from 950 to 1,500 subjects provided by 6 global collaborators. The repertoires were released in a freely available public database meant as a resource for research on the immune response to SARS-CoV-2. Nearly every sample came with metadata listing a de-identified subject ID, COVID-19 status, age in years and sex. Subjects who had been exposed to COVID-19, were actively infected with it, or had recovered from it provided the deeply sampled blood TCRbeta repertoires that made up the dataset. The material from the prospective study consisted of cDNA or gDNA derived from T cells, B-cell-depleted T cells, or PBMCs. Where HLA class I and class II types were available, the types were taken from metadata supplied by the sample provider, not from assay-based typing.

TCRbeta CDR3 regions were amplified from genomic DNA using the immunoSEQ Assay, a bias-controlled multiplex PCR. The study's processing was this. The number of nucleated cells in each sample was estimated from the amplification of reference gene primers within the assay. To quantify the absolute abundance of each unique TCRbeta CDR3 rearrangement, sequence reads were collapsed and filtered. For each sample, productive Simpson clonality was calculated as the square root of Simpson's diversity index across productive rearrangements. Not all clones reach the TCRdb copy of this immuneACCESS table, which keeps in-frame sequences only. Checked studies attribute under half of the gap to unresolved V genes and leave the rest unexplained. Clone size and V and J calls were adopted from that table, with D and trimming inferred from the DNA. Counted in this sample were 130,000 to 150,000 clones; 75% to 85% of them appeared once. The ten largest account for 10% to 13% of the sample.

Each collaborating institution followed its own protocols to collect whole blood in K2EDTA tubes. For TCRbeta analysis, collaborators shipped samples in one of three forms: frozen whole blood, isolated PBMCs, or DNA extracted from either of those sample types. The investigation overall reported the following: Clinical and demographic metadata were provided uncurated, with the amount varying by source and participant.

From the cysteine up to the phenylalanine, the CDR3 has a length of 16 residues. Only the CDR3 DNA is retained, 48 bases long and in frame from the first base. Here V drops 1 base and J drops 5 bases, and the junction holds 8 bases not matched to any gene. The germline V gene yields SQVTM for CDR1 and ANQGSEA for CDR2. Worth noting for this clone: Its antigen has not been determined. One base away there is no much larger clone; base qualities are not given.

Sequencing was performed on peripheral blood. This TCR was recovered from a man aged 60 to 75 with active or convalescent COVID-19. The V and J segments used are TRBV29-1 and TRBJ2-2; 9 central nucleotides agree with TRBD2. The DNA sequence reads TGCAGCGTTGAAGGGGGTAGCGGGAGTGGAACCGGGGAGCTGTTTTTT. This codes for CSVEGGSGSGTGELFF.